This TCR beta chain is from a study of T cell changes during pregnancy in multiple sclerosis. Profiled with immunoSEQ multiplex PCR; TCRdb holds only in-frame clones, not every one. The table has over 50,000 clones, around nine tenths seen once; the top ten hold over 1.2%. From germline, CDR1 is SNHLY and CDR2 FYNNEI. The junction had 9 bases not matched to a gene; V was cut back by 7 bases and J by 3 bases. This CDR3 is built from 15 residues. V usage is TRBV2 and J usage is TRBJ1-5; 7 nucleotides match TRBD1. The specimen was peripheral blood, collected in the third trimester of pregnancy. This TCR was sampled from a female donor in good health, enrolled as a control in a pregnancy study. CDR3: CASKPTGSVNQPQHF. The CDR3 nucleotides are TGTGCCAGCAAGCCGACAGGGTCGGTCAATCAGCCCCAGCATTTT.